These T cell receptor beta chains were read from a single sample in a study of blood T cell repertoires in COVID-19. Some clones are missing from TCRdb's copy, which holds only in-frame ones; the method was immunoSEQ multiplex PCR. The data hold around 620,000 clones, with around 89% observed a single time. The sequencing sample was made of peripheral blood. The receptors here all came from a woman under 30 with acute or convalescent COVID-19. CDR3s include the opening cysteine and the closing phenylalanine or tryptophan. Each record gives: CDR3 protein, CDR3 DNA, D gene, V gene, J gene, clone size. D genes are given only for firm matches. Clone size is not always given. Where it is, it says once, few, many or a class for expanded clones.

CDR3: CASSQVGDRAYEQYF; DNA: TGTGCCAGCAGCCAAGTTGGGGACAGGGCCTACGAGCAGTACTTC; D: TRBD1; V: TRBV3-1/TRBV3-2; J: TRBJ2-7; size: -
CDR3: CASSNQGTNSPLHF; DNA: TGTGCCAGCAGTAATCAGGGAACTAATTCACCCCTCCACTTT; D: -; V: TRBV5-5; J: TRBJ1-6; size: -
CDR3: CASSSPGQGTDTQYF; DNA: TGTGCCAGCAGTTCTCCGGGACAGGGCACAGATACGCAGTATTTT; D: TRBD1; V: TRBV27; J: TRBJ2-3; size: -
CDR3: CASSQGLNSPLHF; DNA: TGTGCCAGCAGCCAAGGGCTTAATTCACCCCTCCACTTT; D: -; V: TRBV3-1/TRBV3-2; J: TRBJ1-6; size: -
CDR3: CASSAQGFWDTEAFF; DNA: TGTGCCAGCAGCGCCCAGGGGTTCTGGGACACTGAAGCTTTCTTT; D: -; V: TRBV9; J: TRBJ1-1; size: -
CDR3: CASNSVGGTKNIQYF; DNA: TGTGCCAGCAACTCCGTGGGGGGGACCAAAAACATTCAGTACTTC; D: TRBD2; V: TRBV6-5; J: TRBJ2-4; size: -
CDR3: CASSLQGFSPNEQFF; DNA: TGTGCCAGCAGCTTACAGGGTTTTTCACCCAATGAGCAGTTCTTC; D: -; V: TRBV13; J: TRBJ2-1; size: -
CDR3: CASTPFGGRNEKLFF; DNA: TGTGCCAGCACCCCCTTTGGGGGCCGTAATGAAAAACTGTTTTTT; D: -; V: TRBV6-5; J: TRBJ1-4; size: few
CDR3: CASSLTGLNSPLHF; DNA: TGTGCCAGCAGTTTGACAGGGTTAAATTCACCCCTCCACTTT; D: TRBD1; V: TRBV7-9; J: TRBJ1-6; size: -
CDR3: CASSHPNEQFF; DNA: TGCGCCAGCAGTCACCCTAATGAGCAGTTCTTC; D: -; V: TRBV23-1; J: TRBJ2-1; size: -
CDR3: CASSLTGIANEQFF; DNA: TGTGCCAGCAGTCTTACAGGGATCGCCAATGAGCAGTTCTTC; D: -; V: TRBV6-4; J: TRBJ2-1; size: -
CDR3: CASSQDQVGYLGYTF; DNA: TGCGCCAGCAGCCAAGATCAGGTGGGCTATCTTGGCTACACCTTC; D: -; V: TRBV4-3; J: TRBJ1-2; size: -
CDR3: CASRKGGSQETQYF; DNA: TGTGCCAGCAGGAAAGGGGGCAGCCAAGAGACCCAGTACTTC; D: TRBD1; V: TRBV2; J: TRBJ2-5; size: -
CDR3: CASSPGDSLYGYTF; DNA: TGCGCCAGCAGCCCTGGGGACAGCCTCTATGGCTACACCTTC; D: TRBD1; V: TRBV5-1; J: TRBJ1-2; size: -
CDR3: CASSGLAGGLAKNIQYF; DNA: TGTGCCAGCAGTGGACTAGCGGGGGGCCTAGCCAAAAACATTCAGTACTTC; D: TRBD2; V: TRBV6-1; J: TRBJ2-4; size: -
CDR3: CASRTGQGYGYTF; DNA: TGTGCCAGCAGAACCGGACAGGGCTATGGCTACACCTTC; D: TRBD1; V: TRBV28; J: TRBJ1-2; size: -